This T cell receptor (beta chain) was identified during a study of T cells expressing NK-cell markers. Study-level results: Dominance of the CD3+CD56-NKG2C+ fraction by these clonotypes also held in a handful of donors. Six or seven donors carried dominant NKG2C+ clonotypes that made up roughly 1.0-8% of their CD8+ T cells.

The CDR3 runs 14 residues. Per germline, CDR1 SGHRS and CDR2 YFSETQ. TCR beta libraries carry UMIs added by 5'RACE template switching. For each CDR3 protein, TCRdb gives one entry from its re-call of the 5' RACE reads, without DNA. The sample table sets out 500,000 to 600,000 distinct CDR3 sequences. As regards this clonotype: The antigen remains undetermined.

The sample taken for sequencing was blood T cells: a sorted CD56 or NKG2C T cell subset, CD4+ or CD8+ T cells, or bulk PBMC T cells (not recorded which). This TCR came from a young man in good health. This rearrangement joins TRBV5-1 to TRBJ2-1; without DNA, the TCRdb call of TRBD2 cannot be checked. The CDR3: CASRVAGKLNEQFF.